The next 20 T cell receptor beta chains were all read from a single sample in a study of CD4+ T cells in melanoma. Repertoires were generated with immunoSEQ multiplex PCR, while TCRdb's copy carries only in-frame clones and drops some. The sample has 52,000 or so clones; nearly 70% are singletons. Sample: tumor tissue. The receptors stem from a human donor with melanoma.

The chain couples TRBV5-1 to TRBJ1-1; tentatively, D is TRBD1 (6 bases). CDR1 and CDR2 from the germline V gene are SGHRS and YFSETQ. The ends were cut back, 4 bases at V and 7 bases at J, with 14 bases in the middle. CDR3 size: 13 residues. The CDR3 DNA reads TGCGCCAGCAGCGCCGACAGGCCGGGTGAAGCTTTCTTT. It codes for CASSADRPGEAFF.

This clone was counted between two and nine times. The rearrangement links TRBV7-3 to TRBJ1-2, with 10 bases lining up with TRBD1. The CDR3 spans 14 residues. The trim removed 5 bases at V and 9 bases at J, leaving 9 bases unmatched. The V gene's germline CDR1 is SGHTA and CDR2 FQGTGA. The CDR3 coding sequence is TGTGCCAGCAGCAAGCGGACAGGGGGTATGAGCTACACCTTC. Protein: CASSKRTGGMSYTF.

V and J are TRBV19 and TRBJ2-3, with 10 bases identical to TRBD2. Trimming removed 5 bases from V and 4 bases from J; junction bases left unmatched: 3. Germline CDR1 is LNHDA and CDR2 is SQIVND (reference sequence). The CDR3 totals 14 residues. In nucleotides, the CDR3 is TGTGCCAGTAGTCTGCTAGCGGGGGCAGATACGCAGTATTTT. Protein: CASSLLAGADTQYF.

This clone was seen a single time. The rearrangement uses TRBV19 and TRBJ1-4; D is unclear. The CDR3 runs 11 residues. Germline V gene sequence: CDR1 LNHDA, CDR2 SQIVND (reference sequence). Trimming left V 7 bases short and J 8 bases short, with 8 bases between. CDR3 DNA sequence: TGTGCCAGTACGCCGGGGGAAAAACTGTTTTTT. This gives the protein CASTPGEKLFF.

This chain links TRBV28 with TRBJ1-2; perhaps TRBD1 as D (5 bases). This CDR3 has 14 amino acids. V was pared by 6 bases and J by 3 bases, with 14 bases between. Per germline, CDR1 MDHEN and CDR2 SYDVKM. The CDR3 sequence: CASSFGGDHYGYTF. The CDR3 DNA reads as TGTGCCAGCAGCTTTGGAGGGGATCACTATGGCTACACCTTC.

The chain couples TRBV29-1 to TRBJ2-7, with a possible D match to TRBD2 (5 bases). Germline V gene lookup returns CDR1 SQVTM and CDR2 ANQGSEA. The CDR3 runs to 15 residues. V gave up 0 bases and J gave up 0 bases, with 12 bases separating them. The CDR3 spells CSVEDASGSSYEQYF. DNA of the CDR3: TGCAGCGTTGAAGATGCGTCTGGGAGCTCCTACGAGCAGTACTTC.

The CDR3 DNA is TGTGCCAGCAGCTCCCCCGGGACAGGGATACACACCGGGGAGCTGTTTTTT. Amino acid sequence: CASSSPGTGIHTGELFF. The chain employs TRBV7-6 and TRBJ2-2, with 9 bases that match TRBD1. The CDR3 runs to 17 residues. The J segment lost 3 bases and the V segment lost 4 bases, leaving 9 bases of the junction unmatched. CDR1 and CDR2 (germline): SGHVS, FNYEAQ. Drawing the rest from reference TRBV7-6 and TRBJ2-2, the complete variable domain is GAGVSQSPRYKVTKRGQDVALRCDPISGHVSLYWYRQALGQGPEFLTYFNYEAQQDKSGLPNDRFSAERPEGSISTLTIQRTEQRDSAMYRCASSSPGTGIHTGELFFGEGSRLTVL.

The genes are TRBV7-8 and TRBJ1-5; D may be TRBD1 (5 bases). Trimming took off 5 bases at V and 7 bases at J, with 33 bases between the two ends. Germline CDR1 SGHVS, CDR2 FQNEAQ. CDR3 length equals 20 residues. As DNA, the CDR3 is TGTGCCAGCAGCCAAATGAAGGGATTTGGCGAGGGGCTATTCTTACAGCCCCAGCATTTT. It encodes CASSQMKGFGEGLFLQPQHF.

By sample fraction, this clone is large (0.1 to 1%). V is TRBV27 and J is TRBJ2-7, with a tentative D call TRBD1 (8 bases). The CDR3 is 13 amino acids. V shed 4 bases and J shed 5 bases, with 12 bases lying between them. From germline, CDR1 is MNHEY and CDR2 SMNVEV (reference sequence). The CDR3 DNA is TGTGCCAGCAGTTGGACAGGGAGGGACGAGCAGTACTTC. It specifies CASSWTGRDEQYF.

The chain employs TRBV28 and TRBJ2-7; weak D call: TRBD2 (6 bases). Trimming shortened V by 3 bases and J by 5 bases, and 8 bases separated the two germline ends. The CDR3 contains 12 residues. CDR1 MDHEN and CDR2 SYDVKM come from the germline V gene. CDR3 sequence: CASSFAGNEQYF. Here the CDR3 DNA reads TGTGCCAGCAGTTTCGCGGGGAACGAGCAGTACTTC.

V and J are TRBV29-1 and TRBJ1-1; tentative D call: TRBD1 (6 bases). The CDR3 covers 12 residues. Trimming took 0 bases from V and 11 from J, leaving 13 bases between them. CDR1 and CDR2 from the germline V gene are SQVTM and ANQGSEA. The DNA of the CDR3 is TGCAGCGTTGAAGATGGGGGCAGGTTCGCTTTCTTT. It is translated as CSVEDGGRFAFF.

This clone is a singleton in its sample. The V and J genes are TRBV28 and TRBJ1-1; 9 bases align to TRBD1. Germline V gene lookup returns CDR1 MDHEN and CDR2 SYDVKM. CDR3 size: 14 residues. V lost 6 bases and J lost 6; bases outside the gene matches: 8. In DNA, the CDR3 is TGTGCCAGCAGGCCACAACAGGGGGCTGCTGAAGCTTTCTTT. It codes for CASRPQQGAAEAFF.

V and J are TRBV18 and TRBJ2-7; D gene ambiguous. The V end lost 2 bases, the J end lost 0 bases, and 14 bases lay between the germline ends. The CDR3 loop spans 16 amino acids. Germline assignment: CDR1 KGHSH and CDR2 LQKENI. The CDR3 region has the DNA TGTGCCAGCTCACCAGAGTCAGGCCGAAGCTCCTACGAGCAGTACTTC. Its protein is CASSPESGRSSYEQYF.

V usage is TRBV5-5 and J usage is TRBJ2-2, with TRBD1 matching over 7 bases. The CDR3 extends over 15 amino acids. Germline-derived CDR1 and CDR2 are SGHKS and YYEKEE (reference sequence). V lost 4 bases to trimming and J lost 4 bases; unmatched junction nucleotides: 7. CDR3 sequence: CASSVPGQITGELFF. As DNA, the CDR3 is TGTGCCAGCAGCGTACCGGGACAGATCACCGGGGAGCTGTTTTTT. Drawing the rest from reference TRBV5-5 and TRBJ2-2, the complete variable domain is DAGVTQSPTHLIKTRGQQVTLRCSPISGHKSVSWYQQVLGQGPQFIFQYYEKEERGRGNFPDRFSARQFPNYSSELNVNALLLGDSALYLCASSVPGQITGELFFGEGSRLTVL.

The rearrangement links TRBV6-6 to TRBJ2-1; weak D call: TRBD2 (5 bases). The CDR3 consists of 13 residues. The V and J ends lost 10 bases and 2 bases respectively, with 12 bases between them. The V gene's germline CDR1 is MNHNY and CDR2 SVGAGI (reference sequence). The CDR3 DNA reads TGTGCCATACCCCGGGGAACCTACAATGAGCAGTTCTTC. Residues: CAIPRGTYNEQFF.

The CDR3 protein is CASSTVYRGITNTGELFF. For the CDR3, the DNA is TGTGCCAGTAGTACTGTTTACAGGGGGATAACGAACACCGGGGAGCTGTTTTTT. This rearrangement joins TRBV19 to TRBJ2-2, with 8 positions matching TRBD1. V gave up 4 bases and J gave up 0 bases; unmatched junction bases: 10. CDR1 and CDR2 from the germline V gene are LNHDA and SQIVND (reference sequence). This CDR3 contains 18 residues.

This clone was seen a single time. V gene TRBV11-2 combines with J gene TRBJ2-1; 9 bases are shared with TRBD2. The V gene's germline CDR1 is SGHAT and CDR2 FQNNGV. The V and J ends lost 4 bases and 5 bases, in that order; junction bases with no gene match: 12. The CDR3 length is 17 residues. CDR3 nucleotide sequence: TGTGCCAGCAGCTCCTCTTTGGCGGGGGGGCGAGACAATGAGCAGTTCTTC. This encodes CASSSSLAGGRDNEQFF.

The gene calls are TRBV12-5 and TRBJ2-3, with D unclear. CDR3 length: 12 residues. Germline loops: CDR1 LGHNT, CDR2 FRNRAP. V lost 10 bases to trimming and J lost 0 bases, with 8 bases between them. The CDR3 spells CANEPSTDTQYF. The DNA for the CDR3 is TGTGCTAACGAACCGAGCACAGATACGCAGTATTTT.

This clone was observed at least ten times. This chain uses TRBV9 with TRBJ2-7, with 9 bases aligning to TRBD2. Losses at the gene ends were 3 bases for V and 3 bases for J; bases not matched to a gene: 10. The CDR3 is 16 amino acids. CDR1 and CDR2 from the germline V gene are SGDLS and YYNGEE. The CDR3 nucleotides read TGTGCCAGCAGCGCCTCTAGCGGGGAACCTTACTACGAGCAGTACTTC. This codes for CASSASSGEPYYEQYF.

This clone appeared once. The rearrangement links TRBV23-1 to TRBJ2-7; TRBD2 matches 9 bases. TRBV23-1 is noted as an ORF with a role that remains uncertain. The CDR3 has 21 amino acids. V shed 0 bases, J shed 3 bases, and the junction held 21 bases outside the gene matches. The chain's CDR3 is CASSQSNWVRAGGPCDYEQYF. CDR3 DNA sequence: TGCGCCAGCAGTCAATCTAACTGGGTGCGGGCGGGGGGGCCGTGTGACTACGAGCAGTACTTC.